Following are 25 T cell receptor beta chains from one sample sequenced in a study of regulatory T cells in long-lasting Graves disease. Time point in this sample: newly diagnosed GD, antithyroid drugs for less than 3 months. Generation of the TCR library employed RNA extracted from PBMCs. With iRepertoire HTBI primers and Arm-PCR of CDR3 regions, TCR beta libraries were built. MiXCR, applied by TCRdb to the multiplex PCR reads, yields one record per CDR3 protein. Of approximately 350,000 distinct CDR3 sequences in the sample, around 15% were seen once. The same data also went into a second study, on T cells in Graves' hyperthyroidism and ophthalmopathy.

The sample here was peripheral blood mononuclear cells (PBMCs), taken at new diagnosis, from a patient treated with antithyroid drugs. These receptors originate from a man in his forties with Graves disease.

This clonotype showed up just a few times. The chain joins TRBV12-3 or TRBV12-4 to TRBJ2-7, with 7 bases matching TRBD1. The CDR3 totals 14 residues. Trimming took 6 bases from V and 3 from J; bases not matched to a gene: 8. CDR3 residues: CASSFDRANYEQYF. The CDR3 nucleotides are TGTGCCAGCAGCTTCGACAGGGCGAACTACGAGCAGTACTTC.

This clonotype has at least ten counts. For the CDR3, the DNA is TGTGCCAGCACACTAGCGGGGCAAGAGACCCAGTACTTC. Translated, it gives CASTLAGQETQYF. This chain uses TRBV6-1 with TRBJ2-5; 10 positions agree with TRBD2. The CDR3 is 13 amino acids. V trimming: 7 bases; J trimming: 2 bases; junction bases outside the gene matches: 1. CDR1 and CDR2 (germline): MNHNS, SASEGT.

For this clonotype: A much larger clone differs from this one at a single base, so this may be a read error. The CDR3 is CAISERIMNTEAFF. CDR3 DNA: TGTGCCATCAGTGAACGGATAATGAACACTGAAGCTTTCTTT. The rearrangement joins TRBV12-3 or TRBV12-4 to TRBJ1-1; D unresolved. CDR3 length: 14 amino acids.

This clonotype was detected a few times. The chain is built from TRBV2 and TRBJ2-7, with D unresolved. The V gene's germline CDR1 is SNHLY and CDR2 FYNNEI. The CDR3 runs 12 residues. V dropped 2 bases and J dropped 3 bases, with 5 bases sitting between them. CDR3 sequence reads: CASSERDYEQYF. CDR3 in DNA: TGTGCCAGCAGTGAAAGAGACTACGAGCAGTACTTC.

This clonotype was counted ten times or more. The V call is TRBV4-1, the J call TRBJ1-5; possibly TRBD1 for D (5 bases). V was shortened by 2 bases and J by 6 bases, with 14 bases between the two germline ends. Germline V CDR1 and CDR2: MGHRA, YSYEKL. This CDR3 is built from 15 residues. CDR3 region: CASSQSRGVIQPQHF. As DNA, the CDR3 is TGCGCCAGCAGCCAATCCCGGGGGGTAATTCAGCCCCAGCATTTT.

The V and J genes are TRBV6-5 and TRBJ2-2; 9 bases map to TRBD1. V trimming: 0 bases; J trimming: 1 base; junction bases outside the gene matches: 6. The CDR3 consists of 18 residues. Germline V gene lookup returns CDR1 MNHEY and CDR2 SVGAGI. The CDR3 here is CASSYSMDRGKNTGELFF. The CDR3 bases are TGTGCCAGCAGTTACTCGATGGACAGGGGAAAGAACACCGGGGAGCTGTTTTTT.

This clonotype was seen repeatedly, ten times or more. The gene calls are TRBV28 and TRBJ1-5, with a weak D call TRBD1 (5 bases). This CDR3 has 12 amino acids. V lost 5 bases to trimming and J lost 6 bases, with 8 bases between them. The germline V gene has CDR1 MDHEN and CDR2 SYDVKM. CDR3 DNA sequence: TGTGCCAGCAGTGACCAGGGTCAGCCCCAGCATTTT. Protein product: CASSDQGQPQHF.

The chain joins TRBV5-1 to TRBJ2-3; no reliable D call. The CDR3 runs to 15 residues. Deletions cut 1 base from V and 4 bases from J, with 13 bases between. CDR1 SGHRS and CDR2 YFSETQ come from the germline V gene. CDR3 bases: TGCGCCAGCAGCTTGCTCCTTCGTAACGCAGATACGCAGTATTTT. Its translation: CASSLLLRNADTQYF.

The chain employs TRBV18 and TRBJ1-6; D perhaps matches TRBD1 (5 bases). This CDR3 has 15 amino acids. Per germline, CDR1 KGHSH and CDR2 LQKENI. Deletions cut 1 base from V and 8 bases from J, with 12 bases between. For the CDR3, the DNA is TGTGCCAGCTCACCACGAGGGGTGAGGGATTCACCCCTCCACTTT. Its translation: CASSPRGVRDSPLHF.

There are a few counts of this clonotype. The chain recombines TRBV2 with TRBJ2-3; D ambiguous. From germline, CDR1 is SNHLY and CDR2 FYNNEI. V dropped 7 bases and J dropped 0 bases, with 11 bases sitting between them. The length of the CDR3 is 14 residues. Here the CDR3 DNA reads TGTGCCAGCAACCCACAGTCTAGCACAGATACGCAGTATTTT. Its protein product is CASNPQSSTDTQYF.

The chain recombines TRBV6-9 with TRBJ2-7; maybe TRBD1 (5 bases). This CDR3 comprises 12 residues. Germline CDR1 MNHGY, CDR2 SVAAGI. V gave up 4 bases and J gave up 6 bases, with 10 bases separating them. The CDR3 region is CASSSYRSEQYF. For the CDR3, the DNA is TGTGCCAGCAGTTCCTACAGGTCCGAGCAGTACTTC.

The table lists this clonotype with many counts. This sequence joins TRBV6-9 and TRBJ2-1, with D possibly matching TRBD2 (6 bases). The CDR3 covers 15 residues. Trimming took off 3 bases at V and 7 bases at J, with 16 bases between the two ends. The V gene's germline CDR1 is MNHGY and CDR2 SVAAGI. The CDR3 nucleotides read TGTGCCAGCAGTTACCCGAGGATTGGGGGGAATGAGCAGTTCTTC. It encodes CASSYPRIGGNEQFF.

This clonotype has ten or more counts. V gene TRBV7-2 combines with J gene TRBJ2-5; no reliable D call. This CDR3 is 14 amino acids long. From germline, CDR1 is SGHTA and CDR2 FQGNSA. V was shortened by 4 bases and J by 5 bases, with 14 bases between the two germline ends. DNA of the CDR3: TGTGCCAGCAGCTCGCCAGACTTCAGGGAGACCCAGTACTTC. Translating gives CASSSPDFRETQYF. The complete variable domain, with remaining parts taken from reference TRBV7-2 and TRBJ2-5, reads GAGVSQSPSNKVTEKGKDVELRCDPISGHTALYWYRQSLGQGLEFLIYFQGNSAPDKSGLPSDRFSAERTGGSVSTLTIQRTQQEDSAVYLCASSSPDFRETQYFGPGTRLLVL.

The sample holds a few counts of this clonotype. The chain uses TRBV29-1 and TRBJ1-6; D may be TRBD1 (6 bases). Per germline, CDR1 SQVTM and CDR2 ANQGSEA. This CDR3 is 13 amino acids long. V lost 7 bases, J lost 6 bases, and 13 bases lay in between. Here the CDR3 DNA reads TGCAGCGGATCGGGGGGGCCTAATTCACCCCTCCACTTT. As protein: CSGSGGPNSPLHF.

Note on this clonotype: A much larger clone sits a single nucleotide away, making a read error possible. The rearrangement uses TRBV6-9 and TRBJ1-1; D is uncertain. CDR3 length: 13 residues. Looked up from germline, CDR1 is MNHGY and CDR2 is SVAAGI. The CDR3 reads CASGYPLRRRAFF. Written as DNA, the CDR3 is TGTGCCAGCGGTTACCCACTCAGGAGGAGAGCTTTCTTT.

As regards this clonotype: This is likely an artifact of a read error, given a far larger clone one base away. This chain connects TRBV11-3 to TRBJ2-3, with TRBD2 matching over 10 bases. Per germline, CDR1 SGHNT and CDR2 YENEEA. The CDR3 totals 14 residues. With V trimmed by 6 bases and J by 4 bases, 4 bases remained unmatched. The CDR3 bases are TGTGCCAGCAGTCTAGCGGGGGCCGCAGATACGCAGTATTTT. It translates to CASSLAGAADTQYF.

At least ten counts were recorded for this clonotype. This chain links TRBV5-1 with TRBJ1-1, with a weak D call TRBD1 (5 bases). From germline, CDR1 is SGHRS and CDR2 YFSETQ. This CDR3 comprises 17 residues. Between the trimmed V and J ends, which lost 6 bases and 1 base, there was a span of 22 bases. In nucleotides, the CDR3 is TGCGCCAGCACACCCGGGTCGGGGGGGTCGGAGAACACTGAAGCTTTCTTT. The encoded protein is CASTPGSGGSENTEAFF.

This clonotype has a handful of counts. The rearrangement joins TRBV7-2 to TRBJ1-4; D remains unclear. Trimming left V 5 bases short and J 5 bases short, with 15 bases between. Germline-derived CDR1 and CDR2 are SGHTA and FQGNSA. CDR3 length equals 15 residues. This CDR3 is CASSASAQQNEKLFF. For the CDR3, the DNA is TGTGCCAGCAGCGCCTCGGCCCAACAGAATGAAAAACTGTTTTTT. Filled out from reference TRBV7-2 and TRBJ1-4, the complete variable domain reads GAGVSQSPSNKVTEKGKDVELRCDPISGHTALYWYRQSLGQGLEFLIYFQGNSAPDKSGLPSDRFSAERTGGSVSTLTIQRTQQEDSAVYLCASSASAQQNEKLFFGSGTQLSVL.

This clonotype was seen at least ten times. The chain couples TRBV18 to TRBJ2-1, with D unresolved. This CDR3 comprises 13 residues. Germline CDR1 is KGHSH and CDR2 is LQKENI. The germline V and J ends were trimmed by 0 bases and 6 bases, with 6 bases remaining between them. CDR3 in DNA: TGTGCCAGCTCACCACCAGCTGTCAATGAGCAGTTCTTC. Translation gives CASSPPAVNEQFF. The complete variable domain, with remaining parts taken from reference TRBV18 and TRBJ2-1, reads NAGVMQNPRHLVRRRGQEARLRCSPMKGHSHVYWYRQLPEEGLKFMVYLQKENIIDESGMPKERFSAEFPKEGPSILRIQQVVRGDSAAYFCASSPPAVNEQFFGPGTRLTVL.

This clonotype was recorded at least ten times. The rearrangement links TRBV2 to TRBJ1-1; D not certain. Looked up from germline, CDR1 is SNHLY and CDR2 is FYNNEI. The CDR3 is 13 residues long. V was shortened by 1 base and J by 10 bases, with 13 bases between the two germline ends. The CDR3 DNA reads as TGTGCCAGCAGTGAAGGAGTGCAGGTGAGAGCTTTCTTT. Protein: CASSEGVQVRAFF.

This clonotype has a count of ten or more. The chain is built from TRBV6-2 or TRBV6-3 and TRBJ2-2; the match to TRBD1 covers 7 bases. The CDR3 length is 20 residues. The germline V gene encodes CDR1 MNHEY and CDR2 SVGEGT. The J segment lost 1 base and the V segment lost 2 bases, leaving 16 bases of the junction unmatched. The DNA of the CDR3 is TGTGCCAGCAGTTACGCGATTTACGGTTTAAGGGGGCGGAACACCGGGGAGCTGTTTTTT. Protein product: CASSYAIYGLRGRNTGELFF.

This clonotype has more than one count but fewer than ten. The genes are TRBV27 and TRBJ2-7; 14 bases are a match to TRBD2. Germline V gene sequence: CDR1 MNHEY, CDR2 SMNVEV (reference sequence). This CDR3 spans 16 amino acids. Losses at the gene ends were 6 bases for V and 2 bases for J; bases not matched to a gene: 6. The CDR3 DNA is TGTGCCAGCAGGAGGGCGACTAGCGGGGGGGCCTACGAGCAGTACTTC. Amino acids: CASRRATSGGAYEQYF.

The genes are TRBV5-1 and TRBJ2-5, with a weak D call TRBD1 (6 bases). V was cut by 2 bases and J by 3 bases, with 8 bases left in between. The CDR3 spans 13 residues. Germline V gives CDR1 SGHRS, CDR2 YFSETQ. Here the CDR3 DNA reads TGCGCCAGCAGCTTCAACAGGGAAGAGACCCAGTACTTC. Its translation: CASSFNREETQYF.

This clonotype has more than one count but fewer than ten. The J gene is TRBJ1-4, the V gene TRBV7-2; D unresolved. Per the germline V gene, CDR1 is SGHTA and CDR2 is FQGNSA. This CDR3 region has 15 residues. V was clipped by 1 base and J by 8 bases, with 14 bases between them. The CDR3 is CASSLGVSRVEKLFF. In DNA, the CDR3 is TGTGCCAGCAGCTTAGGGGTCTCGAGGGTGGAAAAACTGTTTTTT.

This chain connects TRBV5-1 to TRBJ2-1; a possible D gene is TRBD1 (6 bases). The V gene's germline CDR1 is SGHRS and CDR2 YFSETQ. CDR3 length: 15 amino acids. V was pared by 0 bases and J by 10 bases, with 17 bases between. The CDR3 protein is CASSLVPATQGEQFF. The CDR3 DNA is TGCGCCAGCAGCTTGGTACCAGCTACTCAGGGGGAGCAGTTCTTC.